One and the same sample provided the 16 T cell receptor beta chains below, sequenced in a study of blood T cell repertoires in COVID-19. Using immunoSEQ multiplex PCR, the repertoire was profiled, and TCRdb retains in-frame clones only, with some absent. The data show tens of thousands of clones, about 75% seen once. The source material was peripheral blood. These TCRs come from a human donor in a cohort sampled during active COVID-19.

This chain connects TRBV5-6 to TRBJ2-2, with 8 bases matching TRBD2. Germline CDR1 and CDR2: SGHDT and YYEEEE. V dropped 0 bases and J dropped 1; count of bases not matched to a gene: 5. The CDR3 totals 17 residues. In nucleotides, the CDR3 is TGTGCCAGCAGCTTGGGGGTTAGCGGGAAGAACACCGGGGAGCTGTTTTTT. This codes for CASSLGVSGKNTGELFF.

This clone came up a few times. The chain employs TRBV28 and TRBJ2-4; TRBD1 aligns across 7 bases. The trim removed 6 bases at V and 6 bases at J, leaving 5 bases unmatched. The CDR3 is 13 amino acids. CDR1 and CDR2 from the germline V gene are MDHEN and SYDVKM. The DNA for the CDR3 is TGTGCCAGCAGCCCACAGGGGTTAAACATTCAGTACTTC. As protein: CASSPQGLNIQYF.

This chain uses TRBV2 with TRBJ1-2; tentative D call: TRBD1 (6 bases). The CDR3 length is 14 residues. Germline V gives CDR1 SNHLY, CDR2 FYNNEI. V lost 6 bases and J lost 7, with 18 bases in between. CDR3 coding DNA: TGTGCCAGCAGACGTCTCGGACAGAATCGTGGCTACACCTTC. Translated, it gives CASRRLGQNRGYTF.

The chain couples TRBV7-9 to TRBJ1-1; the D gene is possibly TRBD1 (6 bases). The CDR3 spans 15 residues. CDR1 and CDR2 from the germline V gene are SEHNR and FQNEAQ (reference sequence). Between the trimmed V and J ends, which lost 4 bases and 1 base, there was a span of 13 bases. In nucleotides, the CDR3 is TGTGCCAGCAGCTGGGGAGGGGGACCGAACACTGAAGCTTTCTTT. Its translation: CASSWGGGPNTEAFF.

The chain joins TRBV12-5 to TRBJ2-3; D may be TRBD2 (5 bases). Germline V gives CDR1 LGHNT, CDR2 FRNRAP. Trimming removed 7 bases at V and 2 bases at J, with 10 bases between. CDR3 length: 13 amino acids. CDR3 protein: CASVPGNTDTQYF. The CDR3 nucleotides read TGTGCTAGTGTTCCCGGGAACACAGATACGCAGTATTTT.

The chain combines TRBV30 with TRBJ1-6, with D unclear. The length of the CDR3 is 14 residues. Deletions cut 3 bases from V and 8 bases from J, with 14 bases between. In germline, CDR1 is GTSNPN, CDR2 SVGIG (reference sequence). CDR3 sequence (DNA): TGTGCCTGGAGCCGGGGTGGGGATTATTCACCCCTCCACTTT. Its translation: CAWSRGGDYSPLHF.

The rearrangement uses TRBV6-5 and TRBJ1-2, with 9 bases lining up with TRBD1. The CDR3 is 12 residues long. Germline lookup yields CDR1 MNHEY and CDR2 SVGAGI. V lost 6 bases and J lost 9; bases outside the gene matches: 5. Written as DNA, the CDR3 is TGTGCCAGCAGCCTGGGACAGGGCAGCTACACCTTC. Protein sequence: CASSLGQGSYTF.

The chain combines TRBV4-1 with TRBJ2-3; 7 nucleotides match TRBD2. Germline V CDR1 and CDR2: MGHRA, YSYEKL. V lost 4 bases, J lost 5 bases, and 12 bases stayed unmatched. The CDR3 is 16 residues long. CDR3 region: CASSRSWGGSGDTQYF. The CDR3 bases are TGCGCCAGCAGCCGCTCATGGGGGGGGAGCGGAGATACGCAGTATTTT.

This clone was observed a single time. The V call is TRBV3-1 (or the pseudogene TRBV3-2), the J call TRBJ2-7; 7 positions agree with TRBD1. CDR1 LGHDT and CDR2 YNNKEL come from the germline V gene (reference sequence). The CDR3 totals 12 residues. J lost 6 bases, V lost 5 bases, and 4 bases had no gene match. CDR3: CASSTRGLEQYF. The CDR3 DNA follows: TGTGCCAGCAGCACAAGGGGGCTCGAGCAGTACTTC.

The V and J genes are TRBV14 and TRBJ1-1; TRBD1 matches at 7 bases. V lost 1 base and J lost 6; bases outside the gene matches: 14. CDR1 SGHDN and CDR2 FVKESK come from the germline V gene. The CDR3 has 17 residues. This CDR3 is CASSQAAGGFKPPEAFF. The CDR3, as DNA: TGTGCCAGCAGCCAAGCGGCAGGGGGGTTTAAACCGCCTGAAGCTTTCTTT.

J is TRBJ2-7 and V is TRBV5-6; 10 nucleotides align to TRBD2. The CDR3 covers 14 residues. V dropped 5 bases and J dropped 5; count of bases not matched to a gene: 7. Germline values: CDR1 SGHDT, CDR2 YYEEEE. The CDR3 is CASRDASGSNEQYF. CDR3 sequence (DNA): TGTGCCAGCAGAGACGCTAGCGGGAGTAACGAGCAGTACTTC.

The J gene is TRBJ1-2, the V gene TRBV30; 7 nucleotides align to TRBD1. The CDR3 spans 12 residues. The germline CDR1 and CDR2 sequences are GTSNPN and SVGIG (reference sequence). The ends lost 4 bases at V and 6 bases at J; junction bases unmatched: 5. The CDR3 is CAWTQGVNGYTF. The CDR3 coding sequence is TGTGCCTGGACTCAGGGGGTAAATGGCTACACCTTC.

This clone is a singleton in its sample. The chain couples TRBV5-1 to TRBJ2-2; weak D call: TRBD2 (6 bases). The V and J ends lost 2 bases and 8 bases respectively, with 19 bases between them. This CDR3 is 16 amino acids long. Germline V gives CDR1 SGHRS, CDR2 YFSETQ. CDR3 residues: CASSLVSGSLGGELFF. Written as DNA, the CDR3 is TGCGCCAGCAGCTTAGTGAGCGGGTCCCTGGGAGGGGAGCTGTTTTTT.

This chain connects TRBV6-1 to TRBJ2-7, with 8 bases matching TRBD1. J gave up 1 base and V 3 bases, and 5 bases lay outside the gene matches. The CDR3 consists of 15 residues. In germline, CDR1 is MNHNS, CDR2 SASEGT. In DNA form, the CDR3 reads TGTGCCAGCAGTGACCTTAGGACAGGGTCCTACGAGCAGTACTTC. It is translated as CASSDLRTGSYEQYF.

The rearrangement joins TRBV19 to TRBJ2-7; perhaps TRBD2 as D (6 bases). The ends were cut back, 6 bases at V and 2 bases at J, with 14 bases in the middle. Germline assignment: CDR1 LNHDA and CDR2 SQIVND (reference sequence). This CDR3 has 14 residues. CDR3 sequence: CASSSPSGAYEQYF. The CDR3 coding sequence is TGTGCCAGTAGCTCCCCGTCGGGGGCCTACGAGCAGTACTTC.

The V call is TRBV28, the J call TRBJ2-1, with TRBD2 identical over 7 bases. V trimming: 5 bases; J trimming: 2 bases; junction bases outside the gene matches: 9. CDR3 length equals 16 residues. CDR1 is MDHEN, CDR2 SYDVKM, per germline. The CDR3 DNA reads as TGTGCCAGCAGTCCGCCTAGCGGCCGAACCTACAATGAGCAGTTCTTC. Amino acid sequence: CASSPPSGRTYNEQFF.